These T cell receptor beta chains were read from a single sample in a study of neurological immune-mediated disorders. Using its own MiXCR run on the 5' RACE reads, TCRdb lists one record per CDR3 protein. The table has tens of thousands of distinct CDR3 sequences, roughly 3.5% seen once. The sample comprised PBMCs. These receptors were obtained from a woman younger than 45 with multiple sclerosis. Both conserved end residues are trimmed from each CDR3.

TRBV6-2/TRBV6-3,ASSPRTEAF
TRBV5-1,ASVPQDPLTDTQY
TRBV20-1,SAKPGQGNQPQH
TRBV5-5,ASSPLAGVSTDTQY
TRBV20-1,SSRGGDNSPLH
TRBV15,ATSGGLGGDRDGYT
TRBV5-1,ASSLGGGAGYT
TRBV5-1,ASSLAGGPSDTQY
TRBV10-3,AISEVAHYGYT
TRBV7-2,ASSPSSGGLSEQF
TRBV7-2,ASSLGSLAGGADTQY
TRBV24-1,ATSDSRGSNQPQH
TRBV14,ASSQLPSGYNEQF
TRBV3-1,ASSPRNPRLIMDTGELF
TRBV5-1,ASSSLPPTGGNTGELF
TRBV5-1,ASSSTGISGANVLT
TRBV5-1,ASSLGQGGEAF
TRBV10-3,AISVFGQGGETQY
TRBV20-1,SASKSKITEAF
TRBV28,ASTHLRGPYSNQPQN
TRBV5-1,ASSPSNVQLYGYT
TRBV27,ASSRLEAGSGETQY
TRBV13,ASSLLWRSDTQY
TRBV12-3/TRBV12-4,ASSFTQGLTEAF
TRBV20-1,SAEGTTRGSYNEQF
TRBV20-1,SAFQGSQETQY
TRBV7-6,ASSATVTDEQY
TRBV2,ASSEIVLTDTQY
TRBV20-1,SARGPTSSSEQF
TRBV12-3/TRBV12-4,ASSLRSLSHEQY
TRBV12-3/TRBV12-4,ASAKLNEQF
TRBV10-3,AISERGPWFEQF
TRBV5-5,ASSAGLGEGAKVLT
TRBV5-1,ASSADPGRNSPLN
TRBV7-8,ASSLDPSGPEQY
TRBV5-1,ASSSPQDKGQPQH
TRBV29-1,SVGVGTRSPQF
TRBV7-9,ASSPPNRNEGYT
TRBV5-8,ASSHPGRYEQY
TRBV10-3,AISERDPNTDTQY
TRBV7-6,ASSSLSQETQY
TRBV15,ATRRDRGSTDTQY
TRBV12-3/TRBV12-4,ASSLVRGRANYGYT
TRBV5-1,ASSPHRGGFVADTQY
TRBV5-1,ASSLGGVNSPLN
TRBV14,ASSQGTNYGYT
TRBV20-1,SAGSGRAERETQY
TRBV4-1,ASSQDAAGGPKGTQY